These 9 T cell receptor beta chains were sequenced from one sample in a study of CD8 T cells in ankylosing spondylitis. Study conclusions and caveats: One TCR beta motif, made up of 7 or 8 highly homologous variants, appeared characteristic of ankylosing spondylitis blood.

TCRdb used MiXCR to reprocess the 5' RACE reads, holding one entry per CDR3 protein. Among about 700,000 distinct CDR3 sequences, around a fifth were seen once, and the ten largest hold 15% to 20%. What these receptors recognize is not known. Material: blood, either unsorted or a sorted T cell fraction (not recorded which). The receptors derive from a male donor with ankylosing spondylitis.

The chain has TRBV2 and TRBJ2-3; 10 nucleotides agree with TRBD2. Trimming took 8 bases from V and 1 from J; bases not matched to a gene: 6. The CDR3 is 15 amino acids. CDR1 and CDR2 from the germline V gene are SNHLY and FYNNEI. CDR3 sequence: CASLPTSGGTDTQYF. In nucleotides, the CDR3 is TGTGCCAGCTTGCCAACTAGCGGGGGCACAGATACGCAGTATTTT.

The CDR3 region has the DNA TGTGCCAGCAGCTTATTAGGTCAGGGGGCGAACACTGAAGCTTTCTTT. Translated, it gives CASSLLGQGANTEAFF. The chain is built from TRBV7-9 and TRBJ1-1, with 8 positions matching TRBD1. Germline V gives CDR1 SEHNR, CDR2 FQNEAQ (reference sequence). The length of the CDR3 is 16 residues. With 2 bases clipped from V and 1 base from J, the junction kept 6 bases outside the gene matches.

The table lists this clonotype with many counts. V usage is TRBV12-3 or TRBV12-4 and J usage is TRBJ2-2; 10 nucleotides align to TRBD2. This CDR3 has 16 amino acids. Germline trimming cut 4 bases from V and 4 bases from J; bases unmatched to any gene: 6. The CDR3, as DNA: TGTGCCAGCAGTTCCCTAGCGGGAGACCCCACCGGGGAGCTGTTTTTT. Translating it yields CASSSLAGDPTGELFF.

The rearrangement uses TRBV20-1 and TRBJ2-4; perhaps D is TRBD1 or TRBD2 (5 bases each). CDR1 and CDR2 from the germline V gene are DFQATT and SNEGSKA (reference sequence). The ends were cut back, 3 bases at V and 15 bases at J, with 21 bases in the middle. The CDR3 totals 13 residues. CDR3 loop: CSASLEVGAKAYF. The DNA for the CDR3 is TGCAGTGCTAGTCTCGAGGTCGGGGCCAAGGCGTACTTC.

This clonotype was detected a few times. The CDR3, as DNA: TGTGCCAGCAGTCCGACTAGCGGTTTAACAGATACGCAGTATTTT. This gives the protein CASSPTSGLTDTQYF. This chain connects TRBV7-3 to TRBJ2-3; the match to TRBD2 covers 9 bases. V dropped 6 bases and J dropped 3; count of bases not matched to a gene: 7. Germline CDR1 and CDR2: SGHTA and FQGTGA. The CDR3 extends over 15 amino acids. Drawing the rest from reference TRBV7-3 and TRBJ2-3, the complete variable domain is GAGVSQTPSNKVTEKGKYVELRCDPISGHTALYWYRQSLGQGPEFLIYFQGTGAADDSGLPNDRFFAVRPEGSVSTLKIQRTERGDSAVYLCASSPTSGLTDTQYFGPGTRLTVL.

V is TRBV12-3 or TRBV12-4 and J is TRBJ2-5; D may be TRBD2 (6 bases). V was clipped by 6 bases and J by 1 base, with 21 bases between them. The CDR3 length is 17 residues. CDR3 protein: CASSPGPRRAAQETQYF. Here the CDR3 DNA reads TGTGCCAGCAGCCCGGGACCTCGGAGGGCCGCCCAAGAGACCCAGTACTTC.

This sequence joins TRBV5-1 and TRBJ2-1; TRBD1 or TRBD2 may be the D gene (5 bases each). Trimming cost V 2 bases and J 8 bases, with 23 bases left between them. The CDR3 covers 17 residues. Germline assignment: CDR1 SGHRS and CDR2 YFSETQ. CDR3 coding DNA: TGCGCCAGCAGCTTACCCCCGGGACCGATGCTTATGGATGAGCAGTTCTTC. It yields the protein CASSLPPGPMLMDEQFF.

The rearrangement links TRBV25-1 to TRBJ2-1; 10 nucleotides agree with TRBD2. Looked up from germline, CDR1 is MGHDK and CDR2 is SYGVNS. The CDR3 extends over 14 amino acids. The V segment lost 7 bases and the J segment 3 bases; nucleotides outside the gene matches: 3. The CDR3 region is CASTGLADYNEQFF. The CDR3, as DNA: TGTGCCAGCACTGGACTAGCGGACTACAATGAGCAGTTCTTC.

This clonotype was recorded a few times. The CDR3 coding sequence is TGTGCCAGCAGTAGACTCTCCATTTCGGACTATTACAATGAGCAGTTCTTC. It is translated as CASSRLSISDYYNEQFF. This chain links TRBV12-3 or TRBV12-4 with TRBJ2-1, with D perhaps matching TRBD2 (6 bases). The ends were cut back, 5 bases at V and 4 bases at J, with 21 bases in the middle. The CDR3 runs 17 residues.